This passage covers 30 T cell receptor beta chains from one sample sequenced in a study of cytomegalovirus exposure and HLA in healthy donors. The PCR contained 60 Vbeta and 13 Jbeta primers. TCRdb's table, derived via immunoSEQ multiplex PCR, lists solely in-frame clones and lacks some. The sample has over 150,000 clones, about 65% seen once. Sequences were obtained from PBMCs. Every receptor here comes from a woman between 18 and 29 years old in good health and CMV-seropositive.

Note on this clone: The same CDR3 can be traced to other DNA sequences in this sample. The chain carries TRBV28 and TRBJ1-2; possibly TRBD1 for D (5 bases). CDR3 length: 12 residues. Trimming left V 3 bases short and J 5 bases short, with 7 bases between. Germline CDR1 reads MDHEN; CDR2 reads SYDVKM. CDR3 sequence: CASSLGGYGYTF. The CDR3 DNA reads TGTGCCAGCAGTTTGGGGGGTTATGGCTACACCTTC.

The rearrangement uses TRBV19 and TRBJ1-1; TRBD1 is a possible D gene (5 bases). Germline V gene sequence: CDR1 LNHDA, CDR2 SQIVND (reference sequence). V was cut by 5 bases and J by 1 base, with 11 bases left in between. The CDR3 extends over 14 amino acids. The CDR3 sequence: CASSVGQGNTEAFF. The CDR3 DNA reads TGTGCCAGTAGTGTAGGGCAGGGGAACACTGAAGCTTTCTTT.

The genes are TRBV6-4 and TRBJ2-2; D is uncertain. The germline CDR1 and CDR2 sequences are MRHNA and SNTAGT. V gave up 4 bases and J gave up 3 bases, with 6 bases separating them. The CDR3 is 13 residues long. The CDR3 sequence is CASSVTDTGELFF. The CDR3 nucleotides are TGTGCCAGCAGTGTAACAGACACCGGGGAGCTGTTTTTT.

This clone appeared once. V is TRBV2 and J is TRBJ1-4; no reliable D call. The CDR3 spans 14 residues. Germline-derived CDR1 and CDR2 are SNHLY and FYNNEI. With 4 bases removed from V and 9 bases from J, the gap between germline ends came to 15 bases. Written as DNA, the CDR3 is TGTGCCAGCAGTGTTTTGGGAGCTCTCAAAAAACTGTTTTTT. It is translated as CASSVLGALKKLFF.

The V gene is TRBV27, the J gene TRBJ2-3; 9 bases line up with TRBD2. V lost 3 bases, J lost 2 bases, and 6 bases stayed unmatched. The CDR3 loop spans 16 amino acids. CDR1 is MNHEY and CDR2 is SMNVEV in the germline V gene (reference sequence). CDR3 sequence reads: CASSFWRGGNTDTQYF. The CDR3 DNA reads as TGTGCCAGCAGTTTTTGGCGGGGGGGGAACACAGATACGCAGTATTTT.

This clone was seen a few times. This chain joins TRBV21-1 and TRBJ1-2; the table calls TRBD1, which could not be checked here. TRBV21-1 is deemed a pseudogene. The CDR3 loop spans 16 amino acids. The CDR3 DNA is TGTGCCAGCAGCAAAGGCTTAGACAGGGCCTATTATGGCTACACCTTC. This encodes CASSKGLDRAYYGYTF.

Notes on this clone: A junction end diverges from the germline sequence, so it may reflect a read error. This chain joins TRBV10-2 and TRBJ2-1; D gene ambiguous. The CDR3 has 12 residues. CDR1 is WSHSY and CDR2 is SAAADI in the germline V gene. The CDR3 reads CACSDPYNEQFF. CDR3 nucleotides: TGCGCCTGCAGTGACCCATACAATGAGCAGTTCTTC.

The chain is built from TRBV2 and TRBJ1-1; 8 bases map to TRBD1. Germline V gene lookup returns CDR1 SNHLY and CDR2 FYNNEI. The CDR3 is made up of 12 amino acids. The V and J ends lost 6 bases and 3 bases, in that order; junction bases with no gene match: 0. Here the CDR3 DNA reads TGTGCCAGCAGGGACAGGGACACTGAAGCTTTCTTT. Translated: CASRDRDTEAFF.

This chain uses TRBV29-1 with TRBJ1-1; the D gene is possibly TRBD1 (6 bases). The CDR3 covers 12 residues. The germline V gene has CDR1 SQVTM and CDR2 ANQGSEA. V was shortened by 6 bases and J by 1 base, with 9 bases between the two germline ends. CDR3 amino acids: CSVYRANTEAFF. The CDR3, as DNA: TGCAGCGTATACAGGGCGAACACTGAAGCTTTCTTT.

The chain is built from TRBV15 and TRBJ1-2, with D tentatively TRBD1 (6 bases). The CDR3 is 17 residues long. Trimming pared 0 bases from V and 2 bases from J, leaving 16 bases between. Per the germline V gene, CDR1 is LNHNV and CDR2 is YYDKDF (reference sequence). For the CDR3, the DNA is TGTGCCACCAGCAGAGATCTCCATTCAGGGGTCAACTATGGCTACACCTTC. Translation gives CATSRDLHSGVNYGYTF.

This clone was seen once. The CDR3 does not end in the conserved phenylalanine or tryptophan, so this is likely a read error. J is TRBJ2-7 and V is TRBV5-6; 7 positions match TRBD2. Germline loops: CDR1 SGHDT, CDR2 YYEEEE. V lost 7 bases to trimming and J lost 3 bases; unmatched junction nucleotides: 7. The CDR3 runs to 13 residues. The CDR3 region is CASGTGEGYEQYL. In nucleotides, the CDR3 is TGTGCCAGCGGCACCGGGGAGGGCTACGAGCAGTACCTC.

This clone was counted a single time. This chain uses TRBV28 with TRBJ1-5, with D tentatively TRBD1 (5 bases). CDR1 is MDHEN and CDR2 is SYDVKM in the germline V gene. The length of the CDR3 is 13 residues. Trimming took off 6 bases at V and 12 bases at J, with 18 bases between the two ends. In nucleotides, the CDR3 is TGTGCCAGCAGCCAGGGTGGGTTACCACGCCAGCATTTT. This sequence encodes CASSQGGLPRQHF.

V is TRBV27 and J is TRBJ1-1; unclear D gene. V was clipped by 6 bases and J by 1 base, with 15 bases between them. Germline lookup yields CDR1 MNHEY and CDR2 SMNVEV (reference sequence). The CDR3 has 15 amino acids. Written as DNA, the CDR3 is TGTGCCAGCAGCCCTCTCCTCGGTGCGAACACTGAAGCTTTCTTT. Its translation: CASSPLLGANTEAFF.

This clone was seen more than once but under ten times. V is TRBV7-2 and J is TRBJ1-2; D remains ambiguous. CDR1 SGHTA and CDR2 FQGNSA come from the germline V gene. Trimming removed 5 bases from V and 1 base from J, with 8 bases in between. This CDR3 comprises 13 residues. The CDR3 spells CASSNQLNYGYTF. The CDR3 nucleotides read TGTGCCAGCAGCAACCAACTTAACTATGGCTACACCTTC.

In this sample, this clone turned up a few times. This chain links TRBV4-3 with TRBJ2-7; TRBD2 matches at 11 bases. V shed 5 bases and J 5 bases; nucleotides not matched to a gene: 8. Germline CDR1 LGHNA, CDR2 YSLEER. The CDR3 loop spans 15 amino acids. Here the CDR3 reads CASSAGTSGYDEQYF. In DNA, the CDR3 is TGCGCCAGCAGCGCCGGGACTAGCGGCTACGACGAGCAGTACTTC.

V is TRBV5-1 and J is TRBJ2-7; 10 positions match TRBD2. With V trimmed by 0 bases and J by 7 bases, 16 bases remained unmatched. Germline V gene sequence: CDR1 SGHRS, CDR2 YFSETQ. The CDR3 runs 18 residues. This CDR3 reads CASSLEGVRLAGSLEQYF. In nucleotides, the CDR3 is TGCGCCAGCAGCTTGGAAGGGGTAAGACTAGCGGGCAGCCTGGAGCAGTACTTC.

This clone was picked up a small number of times. The V and J genes are TRBV28 and TRBJ1-5; D remains unclear. Trimming removed 7 bases from V and 8 bases from J, with 24 bases in between. Germline V gives CDR1 MDHEN, CDR2 SYDVKM. The CDR3 has 16 residues. CDR3 protein: CASTTLGVGFVEPQHF. CDR3 bases: TGTGCCAGCACCACCCTCGGGGTAGGGTTCGTGGAGCCCCAGCATTTT.

The J gene is TRBJ2-5, the V gene TRBV19; the match to TRBD2 covers 11 bases. From germline, CDR1 is LNHDA and CDR2 SQIVND (reference sequence). This CDR3 spans 15 amino acids. Germline trimming cut 5 bases from V and 1 base from J; bases unmatched to any gene: 3. CDR3 bases: TGTGCCAGTAGTTCCGGGACTAGCGGCCAAGAGACCCAGTACTTC. Translated, it gives CASSSGTSGQETQYF.

The rearrangement links TRBV19 to TRBJ1-1; 7 positions agree with TRBD1. The germline gives CDR1 LNHDA, CDR2 SQIVND (reference sequence). The CDR3 runs to 13 residues. V shed 6 bases and J 3 bases; nucleotides not matched to a gene: 4. CDR3 protein: CASRRDRDTEAFF. The CDR3 coding sequence is TGTGCCAGTAGAAGGGACAGAGACACTGAAGCTTTCTTT.

The chain carries TRBV29-1 and TRBJ1-3; D uncertain. The germline V gene encodes CDR1 SQVTM and CDR2 ANQGSEA. CDR3 length: 13 residues. V was shortened by 2 bases and J by 4 bases, with 9 bases between the two germline ends. The CDR3 here is CSVESPGGNTIYF. The CDR3 nucleotides read TGCAGCGTTGAAAGCCCAGGAGGAAACACCATATATTTT.

CDR3 loop: CASSQLEGGSNTEAFF. The DNA for the CDR3 is TGTGCCAGCAGCCAACTAGAGGGAGGGAGCAACACTGAAGCTTTCTTT. This chain links TRBV4-2 with TRBJ1-1; D not certain. CDR3 length: 16 residues. Trimming shortened V by 2 bases and J by 2 bases, and 15 bases separated the two germline ends. Germline CDR1 and CDR2: LGHNA and YNFKEQ.

In its sample, this clone was seen a few times. The V and J genes are TRBV4-1 and TRBJ2-1, with D perhaps matching TRBD1 (5 bases). The germline CDR1 and CDR2 sequences are MGHRA and YSYEKL. The CDR3 sequence is 16 residues long. The V gene lost 1 base and the J gene lost 4 bases, with 14 bases spanning the gap. The CDR3 loop is CASSQAATVYYNEQFF. CDR3 sequence (DNA): TGCGCCAGCAGCCAAGCTGCGACAGTATATTACAATGAGCAGTTCTTC.

The J gene is TRBJ1-5, the V gene TRBV15, with TRBD1 identical over 7 bases. V lost 0 bases, J lost 6 bases, and 8 bases stayed unmatched. This CDR3 is 16 amino acids long. CDR1 and CDR2 from the germline V gene are LNHNV and YYDKDF (reference sequence). Here the CDR3 reads CATSRDLRQGGQPQHF. In nucleotides, the CDR3 is TGTGCCACCAGCAGAGATCTACGACAGGGCGGTCAGCCCCAGCATTTT.

The CDR3 region is CASSLGDSVYYGYTF. CDR3 in DNA: TGCGCCAGCAGCTTGGGGGACAGCGTATACTATGGCTACACCTTC. This chain links TRBV5-1 with TRBJ1-2, with 7 bases identical to TRBD1. The CDR3 runs 15 residues. Germline values: CDR1 SGHRS, CDR2 YFSETQ. The junction had 5 bases not matched to a gene; V was cut back by 0 bases and J by 3 bases.

The chain combines TRBV30 with TRBJ1-1, with a possible D match to TRBD1 (6 bases). Germline V gives CDR1 GTSNPN, CDR2 SVGIG (reference sequence). This CDR3 contains 12 residues. Trimming left V 4 bases short and J 4 bases short, with 10 bases between. The CDR3 DNA sequence: TGTGCCTGGACAGGGGTCGGCACTGAAGCTTTCTTT. Its translation is CAWTGVGTEAFF.

This clone was counted between two and nine times. The chain recombines TRBV14 with TRBJ1-3, with D tentatively TRBD1 (5 bases). CDR1 and CDR2 (germline): SGHDN, FVKESK. V was clipped by 0 bases and J by 8 bases, with 11 bases between them. This CDR3 spans 14 amino acids. This CDR3 reads CASSQDGTVDTIYF. CDR3 DNA sequence: TGTGCCAGCAGCCAAGACGGGACTGTTGACACCATATATTTT.

V usage is TRBV7-9 and J usage is TRBJ1-3; D is unclear. V was trimmed by 4 bases and J by 2 bases, leaving 12 bases between them. Germline-derived CDR1 and CDR2 are SEHNR and FQNEAQ (reference sequence). The CDR3 contains 15 residues. CDR3 nucleotides: TGTGCCAGCAGCTCATCAGGTAGAGCTGGAAACACCATATATTTT. This gives the protein CASSSSGRAGNTIYF.

V gene TRBV7-3 combines with J gene TRBJ1-2, with 9 bases that match TRBD1. The CDR3 is made up of 17 amino acids. The V segment lost 2 bases and the J segment 8 bases; nucleotides outside the gene matches: 15. Germline CDR1 SGHTA, CDR2 FQGTGA. CDR3 region: CASSLGRTGATPSGYTF. The CDR3 region has the DNA TGTGCCAGCAGCTTAGGCCGGACAGGGGCGACCCCTTCGGGCTACACCTTC. Using reference TRBV7-3 and TRBJ1-2 for the parts outside the CDR3, the full variable domain is GAGVSQTPSNKVTEKGKYVELRCDPISGHTALYWYRQSLGQGPEFLIYFQGTGAADDSGLPNDRFFAVRPEGSVSTLKIQRTERGDSAVYLCASSLGRTGATPSGYTFGSGTRLTVV.

With regard to this clone: One end of the junction is discordant with germline, which a read error may explain. The sample carries other DNA sequences with the same CDR3. The gene calls are TRBV27 and TRBJ2-1; possibly TRBD2 for D (6 bases). Germline CDR1 reads MNHEY; CDR2 reads SMNVEV (reference sequence). The CDR3 extends over 17 amino acids. This chain's CDR3 is CASSFRNTGTAPNEQFF. CDR3 nucleotide sequence: TGCGCCAGCAGTTTCCGCAACACCGGGACTGCCCCCAATGAGCAGTTCTTC.

The rearrangement links TRBV25-1 to TRBJ2-1, with a possible D match to TRBD1 (6 bases). Germline lookup yields CDR1 MGHDK and CDR2 SYGVNS. V was clipped by 8 bases and J by 2 bases, with 16 bases between them. The CDR3 totals 15 residues. The CDR3 loop reads CASDKGDGPYNEQFF. The DNA of the CDR3 is TGTGCCAGCGACAAGGGGGACGGTCCCTACAATGAGCAGTTCTTC.